These 27 T cell receptor beta chains were sequenced from one sample in a study of T-cell memory formation after mild COVID-19. Each CDR3 protein is one row after TCRdb ran MiXCR on the 5' RACE reads. The sample includes 250,000 to 350,000 distinct CDR3 sequences, under 20% seen only once; the top ten take approximately 25%. The sample consisted of PBMCs or a T cell subset sorted from them (not recorded which). Every receptor here comes from a man younger than 35 who had mild COVID-19 (a few samples of this study predate the infection). Cell type and time point are not known.

The chain has TRBV18 and TRBJ2-6; tentative D call: TRBD2 (7 bases). Per the germline V gene, CDR1 is KGHSH and CDR2 is LQKENI. This CDR3 has 18 residues. V was shortened by 0 bases and J by 2 bases, with 14 bases between the two germline ends. The CDR3 loop reads CASSPPRGGPPGANVLTF. In DNA form, the CDR3 reads TGTGCCAGCTCACCACCTAGGGGGGGGCCGCCTGGGGCCAACGTCCTGACTTTC.

The sample holds a few counts of this clonotype. The V gene is TRBV2, the J gene TRBJ2-7, with D unresolved. The germline V and J ends were trimmed by 6 bases and 1 base, with 4 bases remaining between them. CDR3 length: 11 residues. CDR1 and CDR2 (germline): SNHLY, FYNNEI. The DNA of the CDR3 is TGTGCCAGCAGGAGGTCCTACGAGCAGTACTTC. Amino acids: CASRRSYEQYF.

The J gene is TRBJ2-3, the V gene TRBV11-2; D remains ambiguous. Trimming took off 5 bases at V and 4 bases at J, with 13 bases between the two ends. The CDR3 is 14 residues long. The germline CDR1 and CDR2 sequences are SGHAT and FQNNGV. The DNA for the CDR3 is TGTGCCAGCAGCCCGAGCCCCGGGCCAGATACGCAGTATTTT. It codes for CASSPSPGPDTQYF.

There are a few counts of this clonotype. The chain has TRBV7-2 and TRBJ1-1, with D hard to call. CDR1 is SGHTA and CDR2 is FQGNSA in the germline V gene. Trimming removed 5 bases from V and 4 bases from J, with 11 bases in between. This CDR3 contains 13 residues. CDR3 loop: CASSLNRGTEAFF. The CDR3 DNA sequence: TGTGCCAGCAGCCTGAACCGGGGCACTGAAGCTTTCTTT.

The table lists this clonotype with many counts. This sequence joins TRBV7-6 and TRBJ2-5; D is unclear. Germline values: CDR1 SGHVS, CDR2 FNYEAQ. The CDR3 is 12 amino acids. Trimming cost V 5 bases and J 3 bases, with 7 bases left between them. DNA for the CDR3: TGTGCCAGCAGCCCAGTGGAAGAGACCCAGTACTTC. The encoded protein is CASSPVEETQYF. The full variable domain, rest sourced from reference TRBV7-6 and TRBJ2-5, is GAGVSQSPRYKVTKRGQDVALRCDPISGHVSLYWYRQALGQGPEFLTYFNYEAQQDKSGLPNDRFSAERPEGSISTLTIQRTEQRDSAMYRCASSPVEETQYFGPGTRLLVL.

V gene TRBV7-9 combines with J gene TRBJ1-6, with no clear D. Germline CDR1 reads SEHNR; CDR2 reads FQNEAQ (reference sequence). V lost 2 bases and J lost 12, with 11 bases in between. There are 13 residues in the CDR3. DNA for the CDR3: TGTGCCAGCAGCTTACCGGGGTCCCAACCCCTCCACTTT. Its translation is CASSLPGSQPLHF.

This chain connects TRBV7-2 to TRBJ2-3; D not certain. In germline, CDR1 is SGHTA, CDR2 FQGNSA. Trimming cost V 4 bases and J 6 bases, with 14 bases left between them. The CDR3 consists of 14 residues. In nucleotides, the CDR3 is TGTGCCAGCAGCTCTCCCGGTGTGACGGATACGCAGTATTTT. Encoded protein: CASSSPGVTDTQYF.

This clonotype was found a few times. The rearrangement uses TRBV10-3 and TRBJ1-2; 7 positions match TRBD1. The CDR3 has 14 amino acids. V shed 6 bases and J 7 bases; nucleotides not matched to a gene: 11. The germline CDR1 and CDR2 sequences are ENHRY and SYGVKD. This CDR3 reads CAISSGQAASGYTF. DNA for the CDR3: TGTGCCATCAGCTCCGGACAGGCGGCTAGTGGCTACACCTTC.

The genes are TRBV7-3 and TRBJ2-1; D is perhaps TRBD1 or TRBD2 (5 bases each). Deletions cut 4 bases from V and 6 bases from J, with 16 bases between. The CDR3 is made up of 15 amino acids. CDR1 SGHTA and CDR2 FQGTGA come from the germline V gene. CDR3 bases: TGTGCCAGCAGCTGGCAGGGACCCCAAGGCAATGAGCAGTTCTTC. Translation: CASSWQGPQGNEQFF.

In its sample, this clonotype was seen many times. V gene TRBV12-3 or TRBV12-4 combines with J gene TRBJ2-2, with D tentatively TRBD1 (6 bases). CDR3 length: 16 residues. Trimming removed 0 bases at V and 3 bases at J, with 11 bases between. The CDR3, as DNA: TGTGCCAGCAGTTTAGCCCAGGGGTCGTACACCGGGGAGCTGTTTTTT. It yields the protein CASSLAQGSYTGELFF.

This clonotype was found a few times. J is TRBJ2-5 and V is TRBV24-1, with 8 nucleotides matching TRBD1. The CDR3 spans 16 residues. Unmatched junction bases numbered 7, after V lost 0 bases and J lost 5 bases. In germline, CDR1 is KGHDR, CDR2 SFDVKD. The CDR3 spells CATSDLRQGAGETQYF. The DNA of the CDR3 is TGTGCCACCAGTGATTTGCGGCAGGGGGCCGGGGAGACCCAGTACTTC.

The chain links TRBV20-1 to TRBJ2-5, with D unresolved. Germline V lookup: CDR1 DFQATT, CDR2 SNEGSKA (reference sequence). The CDR3 consists of 11 residues. Trimming cost V 5 bases and J 2 bases, with 6 bases left between them. CDR3 sequence: CSALFQETQYF. The CDR3, as DNA: TGCAGTGCTCTCTTTCAAGAGACCCAGTACTTC.

The chain has TRBV12-3 or TRBV12-4 and TRBJ2-1, with 11 bases matching TRBD2. The length of the CDR3 is 15 residues. V shed 5 bases and J 4 bases; nucleotides not matched to a gene: 4. The DNA for the CDR3 is TGTGCCAGCAGTACATCTAGCGGGGGGTACAATGAGCAGTTCTTC. Protein product: CASSTSSGGYNEQFF.

The sample holds many counts of this clonotype. The chain has TRBV7-2 and TRBJ1-1, with D unclear. The germline V and J ends were trimmed by 5 bases and 5 bases, with 6 bases remaining between them. Looked up from germline, CDR1 is SGHTA and CDR2 is FQGNSA. There are 11 residues in the CDR3. The CDR3, as DNA: TGTGCCAGCAGCCGCCAAACTGAAGCTTTCTTT. Its protein is CASSRQTEAFF. The entire variable domain, with the rest obtained from reference TRBV7-2 and TRBJ1-1, is as follows: GAGVSQSPSNKVTEKGKDVELRCDPISGHTALYWYRQSLGQGLEFLIYFQGNSAPDKSGLPSDRFSAERTGGSVSTLTIQRTQQEDSAVYLCASSRQTEAFFGQGTRLTVV.

The chain couples TRBV27 to TRBJ1-6; maybe TRBD1 (6 bases). The CDR3 runs to 15 residues. Trimming removed 4 bases at V and 7 bases at J, with 14 bases between. Per the germline V gene, CDR1 is MNHEY and CDR2 is SMNVEV (reference sequence). The CDR3 sequence: CASSWDQGGNSPLHF. The CDR3 DNA reads TGTGCCAGCAGTTGGGACCAAGGGGGGAATTCACCCCTCCACTTT.

This clonotype occurred a few times. The genes are TRBV19 and TRBJ1-2; D is perhaps TRBD1 (6 bases). This CDR3 has 15 amino acids. Germline V gene sequence: CDR1 LNHDA, CDR2 SQIVND (reference sequence). The V end was cut by 6 bases, the J end by 0 bases, with 14 bases between. Here the CDR3 reads CASSPVGTTNYGYTF. The CDR3 DNA is TGTGCCAGTAGCCCAGTGGGGACAACTAACTATGGCTACACCTTC.

Here the CDR3 reads CASTVPGVAAQYF. CDR3 coding DNA: TGTGCCAGCACTGTCCCAGGGGTAGCGGCCCAGTACTTC. V gene TRBV6-5 combines with J gene TRBJ2-5; D is possibly TRBD1 or TRBD2 (6 bases each). In germline, CDR1 is MNHEY, CDR2 SVGAGI. The CDR3 contains 13 residues. V was pared by 7 bases and J by 9 bases, with 18 bases between.

This clonotype was counted many times. This chain links TRBV7-9 with TRBJ2-7; D might be TRBD2 (5 bases). V lost 5 bases and J 2 bases, leaving 10 bases between the germline ends. Germline assignment: CDR1 SEHNR and CDR2 FQNEAQ (reference sequence). This CDR3 has 13 residues. The CDR3 DNA reads TGTGCCAGCAGCGCAGGACTTCCCTACGAGCAGTACTTC. Protein: CASSAGLPYEQYF.

The rearrangement joins TRBV5-1 to TRBJ2-3; possibly TRBD2 for D (5 bases). The length of the CDR3 is 14 residues. Germline V gene sequence: CDR1 SGHRS, CDR2 YFSETQ. V lost 6 bases to trimming and J lost 0 bases, with 11 bases between them. The CDR3 bases are TGCGCCAGCACCTCTAGGACTAGCACAGATACGCAGTATTTT. Residues: CASTSRTSTDTQYF.

The chain couples TRBV12-3 or TRBV12-4 to TRBJ1-3; D perhaps matches TRBD1 (6 bases). V was trimmed by 8 bases and J by 4 bases, leaving 12 bases between them. CDR3 length: 13 amino acids. Here the CDR3 reads CASHSGAGNTIYF. CDR3 nucleotide sequence: TGTGCCAGCCATTCAGGGGCCGGAAACACCATATATTTT.

This clonotype was recorded a few times. The CDR3 loop is CASSRSGGTASNSPLHF. CDR3 nucleotide sequence: TGTGCCAGCAGCCGGAGCGGCGGGACAGCTTCTAATTCACCCCTCCACTTT. The rearrangement links TRBV7-9 to TRBJ1-6, with 7 bases lining up with TRBD1. The CDR3 consists of 17 residues. CDR1 SEHNR and CDR2 FQNEAQ come from the germline V gene (reference sequence). V shed 5 bases and J 6 bases; nucleotides not matched to a gene: 13.

This chain connects TRBV19 to TRBJ2-2; D unclear. The germline V gene has CDR1 LNHDA and CDR2 SQIVND (reference sequence). CDR3 size: 11 residues. The V and J ends lost 5 bases and 9 bases respectively, with 7 bases between them. CDR3 in amino acids: CASSPRWELFF. The DNA for the CDR3 is TGTGCCAGTAGTCCCCGCTGGGAGCTGTTTTTT.

Notes on this clonotype: An end of the junction does not agree with germline; a read error may underlie this. This rearrangement joins TRBV23-1 to TRBJ1-1, with 7 bases fitting TRBD1. TRBV23-1 is known as an ORF, though its function is uncertain. This CDR3 has 15 amino acids. The CDR3 DNA sequence: TGCGCCAGCAGTCCCCCGGGACAGCGGAACCCTGAAGCTTTCTTT. It translates to CASSPPGQRNPEAFF.

The genes are TRBV6-2 or TRBV6-3 and TRBJ1-1; 9 bases align to TRBD1. V lost 5 bases to trimming and J lost 6 bases; unmatched junction nucleotides: 7. CDR3 length: 14 amino acids. The germline CDR1 and CDR2 sequences are MNHEY and SVGEGT. As DNA, the CDR3 is TGTGCCAGCAGTCTGGACAGGGGTTTTGCTGAAGCTTTCTTT. It encodes CASSLDRGFAEAFF.

The sample holds a few counts of this clonotype. The chain employs TRBV5-4 and TRBJ1-2; unclear D gene. Germline-derived CDR1 and CDR2 are SGHNT and YYREEE (reference sequence). V lost 1 base and J lost 6, with 16 bases in between. This CDR3 is 15 amino acids long. As DNA, the CDR3 is TGTGCCAGCAGCTTGCTTGCGGTCCGGGGTGATGGCTACACCTTC. Translating it yields CASSLLAVRGDGYTF.

This clonotype was counted a single time. The CDR3 reads CAWSVGTTEAFF. CDR3 DNA: TGTGCCTGGAGTGTCGGGACCACTGAAGCTTTCTTT. The chain uses TRBV30 and TRBJ1-1; TRBD1 is a possible D gene (5 bases). In germline, CDR1 is GTSNPN, CDR2 SVGIG (reference sequence). This CDR3 comprises 12 residues. Trimming shortened V by 0 bases and J by 4 bases, and 6 bases separated the two germline ends.

V usage is TRBV10-1 and J usage is TRBJ1-1; D gene ambiguous. This CDR3 has 18 amino acids. The germline V gene has CDR1 WNHNN and CDR2 SYGVQD (reference sequence). Trimming cost V 6 bases and J 2 bases, with 25 bases left between them. The CDR3 loop is CASSDGDGILSRNTEAFF. As DNA, the CDR3 is TGCGCCAGCAGCGACGGAGACGGAATACTCAGTCGTAACACTGAAGCTTTCTTT.